A single sample is the source of the 16 T cell receptor beta chains below, sequenced in a study of T cells in narcolepsy. Assay used: immunoSEQ multiplex PCR; TCRdb lists only in-frame clones, some missing. The sample shows some 30,000 clones, about 90% of them seen only once. Specimen: memory (CD45RA-) CD4+ T cells from blood. The origin of the receptors is a human donor in good health.

This sequence joins TRBV7-3 and TRBJ2-1; TRBD1 matches 7 bases. V gave up 4 bases and J gave up 8 bases; unmatched junction bases: 11. Looked up from germline, CDR1 is SGHTA and CDR2 is FQGTGA. The CDR3 has 15 amino acids. The CDR3 region has the DNA TGTGCCAGCAGCTCTTCGAGAGGGGGCGCGGATGAGCAGTTCTTC. It yields the protein CASSSSRGGADEQFF.

This chain links TRBV6-5 with TRBJ1-1; TRBD1 is a possible D gene (5 bases). Trimming left V 2 bases short and J 0 bases short, with 7 bases between. The CDR3 has 14 amino acids. The germline gives CDR1 MNHEY, CDR2 SVGAGI. CDR3 sequence: CASSYRGLNTEAFF. The CDR3 nucleotides read TGTGCCAGCAGTTACAGGGGACTGAACACTGAAGCTTTCTTT.

The rearrangement links TRBV27 to TRBJ2-7; 7 bases fit TRBD2. V trimming: 6 bases; J trimming: 2 bases; junction bases outside the gene matches: 13. Germline loops: CDR1 MNHEY, CDR2 SMNVEV (reference sequence). The CDR3 has 16 amino acids. The CDR3 DNA follows: TGTGCCAGCAGCCTCCTGCCTAGCGGCCTAACCTACGAGCAGTACTTC. The encoded protein is CASSLLPSGLTYEQYF.

The gene calls are TRBV7-9 and TRBJ1-1; TRBD1 matches 9 bases. The junction had 9 bases not matched to a gene; V was cut back by 6 bases and J by 4 bases. Germline V gene sequence: CDR1 SEHNR, CDR2 FQNEAQ (reference sequence). The CDR3 covers 15 residues. CDR3 residues: CASSIRDRVGTEAFF. CDR3 DNA sequence: TGTGCCAGCAGTATAAGGGACAGGGTGGGCACTGAAGCTTTCTTT.

This clone was found once. This chain links TRBV12-5 with TRBJ1-5; 8 bases agree with TRBD1. Germline V gene sequence: CDR1 LGHNT, CDR2 FRNRAP. The CDR3 has 15 amino acids. Losses at the gene ends were 1 base for V and 5 bases for J; bases not matched to a gene: 4. CDR3 sequence (DNA): TGTGCTAGTGGTTTGGGGACAGGGCTGCATCAGCCCCAGCATTTT. It translates to CASGLGTGLHQPQHF.

This chain links TRBV4-2 with TRBJ2-7, with 10 bases that match TRBD1. J gave up 5 bases and V 5 bases, and 6 bases lay outside the gene matches. Germline V gives CDR1 LGHNA, CDR2 YNFKEQ. This CDR3 comprises 14 residues. CDR3 in DNA: TGTGCCAGCAGCTTGGGGACAGGGGTCCACGAGCAGTACTTC. Its protein product is CASSLGTGVHEQYF.

The V and J genes are TRBV28 and TRBJ1-5, with TRBD1 matching 9 bases. This CDR3 is built from 18 residues. V dropped 3 bases and J dropped 6; count of bases not matched to a gene: 15. Per the germline V gene, CDR1 is MDHEN and CDR2 is SYDVKM. Here the CDR3 reads CASSFGGGQGREGQPQHF. CDR3 bases: TGTGCCAGCAGTTTTGGGGGCGGACAGGGGCGGGAAGGTCAGCCCCAGCATTTT.

DNA for the CDR3: TGTGCCAGCTCACCGGGGGGCGTCACCTACGAGCAGTACTTC. Translated: CASSPGGVTYEQYF. This chain uses TRBV18 with TRBJ2-7; tentatively, D is TRBD1 or TRBD2 (6 bases each). V was shortened by 3 bases and J by 2 bases, with 11 bases between the two germline ends. CDR1 and CDR2 from the germline V gene are KGHSH and LQKENI. The CDR3 totals 14 residues. Variable domain in full (rest from reference TRBV18 and TRBJ2-7): NAGVMQNPRHLVRRRGQEARLRCSPMKGHSHVYWYRQLPEEGLKFMVYLQKENIIDESGMPKERFSAEFPKEGPSILRIQQVVRGDSAAYFCASSPGGVTYEQYFGPGTRLTVT.

The V call is TRBV30, the J call TRBJ1-3; tentative D call: TRBD1 (5 bases). The germline gives CDR1 GTSNPN, CDR2 SVGIG (reference sequence). This CDR3 is 15 amino acids long. With 3 bases removed from V and 1 base from J, the gap between germline ends came to 13 bases. CDR3 DNA sequence: TGTGCCTGGAGCCGAGGGACCCCTTCTGGAAACACCATATATTTT. It translates to CAWSRGTPSGNTIYF.

In DNA, the CDR3 is TGTGCCAGTACCTCATTTGCAGGGGCTAGCGGGAGGTGGAATGAGCAGTTCTTC. It translates to CASTSFAGASGRWNEQFF. V is TRBV19 and J is TRBJ2-1; TRBD2 aligns across 11 bases. The germline V gene encodes CDR1 LNHDA and CDR2 SQIVND (reference sequence). Trimming cost V 7 bases and J 7 bases; bases outside gene matches: 18. This CDR3 is built from 18 residues. The whole variable domain, filled in from reference TRBV19 and TRBJ2-1, reads DGGITQSPKYLFRKEGQNVTLSCEQNLNHDAMYWYRQDPGQGLRLIYYSQIVNDFQKGDIAEGYSVSREKKESFPLTVTSAQKNPTAFYLCASTSFAGASGRWNEQFFGPGTRLTVL.

V usage is TRBV4-1 and J usage is TRBJ1-2, with TRBD1 matching over 7 bases. Germline V gene data show CDR1 as MGHRA and CDR2 as YSYEKL. The V and J ends lost 1 base and 0 bases, in that order; junction bases with no gene match: 11. This CDR3 contains 18 residues. The CDR3 region has the DNA TGCGCCAGCAGCCAAGGTTTTGGCAGGGGGAGAGCTAACTATGGCTACACCTTC. Its translation: CASSQGFGRGRANYGYTF.

In its sample, this clone was seen once. The gene calls are TRBV6-5 and TRBJ2-7, with D maybe TRBD2 (6 bases). CDR1 is MNHEY, CDR2 SVGAGI, per germline. The CDR3 contains 15 residues. The V gene lost 4 bases and the J gene lost 2 bases, with 15 bases spanning the gap. The CDR3 region is CASSLQTGSTYEQYF. CDR3 nucleotides: TGTGCCAGCAGTTTGCAAACCGGGAGCACCTACGAGCAGTACTTC.

This clone was recorded a few times. The gene calls are TRBV11-2 and TRBJ1-1; D unresolved. This CDR3 contains 13 residues. The V end was cut by 2 bases, the J end by 2 bases, with 6 bases between. The germline V gene encodes CDR1 SGHAT and CDR2 FQNNGV. The CDR3 bases are TGTGCCAGCAGCTTATTCAGAAACACTGAAGCTTTCTTT. Translating gives CASSLFRNTEAFF.

The rearrangement links TRBV30 to TRBJ2-3, with TRBD2 as a possible D gene (6 bases). The CDR3 runs to 14 residues. Germline CDR1 and CDR2: GTSNPN and SVGIG (reference sequence). V was trimmed by 0 bases and J by 0 bases, leaving 7 bases between them. In DNA, the CDR3 is TGTGCCTGGAGTGTGCTAGCGAGCACAGATACGCAGTATTTT. Its translation: CAWSVLASTDTQYF.

V is TRBV2 and J is TRBJ1-1, with D possibly being TRBD1 (5 bases). Germline CDR1 is SNHLY and CDR2 is FYNNEI. The CDR3 runs 16 residues. V dropped 5 bases and J dropped 2 bases, with 18 bases sitting between them. Here the CDR3 DNA reads TGTGCCAGCAGTCAACCGGGACGCTCAATAAACACTGAAGCTTTCTTT. Its protein product is CASSQPGRSINTEAFF.

This chain links TRBV5-6 with TRBJ2-5; TRBD2 matches at 13 bases. V lost 4 bases to trimming and J lost 2 bases; unmatched junction nucleotides: 5. This CDR3 is built from 16 residues. Germline values: CDR1 SGHDT, CDR2 YYEEEE. CDR3 nucleotides: TGTGCCAGCAGCCAACCGGGACTAGCGGGACAAGAGACCCAGTACTTC. This translates into CASSQPGLAGQETQYF.